A selection of T cell receptor beta chains follows, all from one sample in a study of spatial heterogeneity in lung cancer. TCRdb recomputed calls from the 5' RACE reads with MiXCR, one row per CDR3 protein. In the table there are about 22,000 distinct CDR3 sequences, approximately 6.2% of which are singletons. The sample here was PBMCs, taken at surgery. The receptors derive from a male donor with early-stage non-small cell lung cancer. CDR3s include the opening cysteine and the closing phenylalanine or tryptophan. Fields, in order: clone size, D gene, V gene, J gene, CDR3 DNA, CDR3 protein. The D gene is left open where the match is weak. Size is stated for part of the rows, as once, few or many counts, or as a class when the clone is expanded.

many	TRBD1	TRBV7-9	TRBJ1-6	TGTGCCAGCAGCTTAGACCGAACAGGGGGCTGGGATTCACCCCTCCACTTT	CASSLDRTGGWDSPLHF
many	NA	TRBV5-1	TRBJ1-1	TGCGCCAGCAGCTACAGCAATATGAACACTGAAGCTTTCTTT	CASSYSNMNTEAFF
many	TRBD1	TRBV15	TRBJ2-7	TGTGCCACCAGCAGAGATAAAGGGACAGGATACGAGCAGTACTTC	CATSRDKGTGYEQYF
medium-sized	TRBD1	TRBV6-1	TRBJ2-7	TGTGCCAGCACTAGACAGGGTCTTCGCTCCTACGAGCAGTACTTC	CASTRQGLRSYEQYF
many	NA	TRBV20-1	TRBJ1-1	TGCAGTGCTATCTTGGGGGAGGACACTGAAGCTTTCTTT	CSAILGEDTEAFF
many	NA	TRBV5-4	TRBJ2-7	TGTGCCAGCAGCTTGAAACGGACGGGGCACGAGCAGTACTTC	CASSLKRTGHEQYF
few	NA	TRBV12-3/TRBV12-4	TRBJ2-1	TGTGCCAGCAGTTTAGTGGCAGGGTCACACAATGAGCAGTTCTTC	CASSLVAGSHNEQFF
many	TRBD2	TRBV27	TRBJ2-3	TGTGCCAGCAGTCGCGGGGGACTAGCGGTAGATACGCAGTATTTT	CASSRGGLAVDTQYF
many	NA	TRBV30	TRBJ1-2	TGTGCCTGGAGCCCGAACGAGGGAGGCTACACCTTC	CAWSPNEGGYTF
NA	TRBD1	TRBV10-3	TRBJ2-5	TGTGCCACCAACCCAGGGGGCGATTTGGAGACCCAGTACTTC	CATNPGGDLETQYF
NA	NA	TRBV7-9	TRBJ2-7	TGTGCCAGCAGGGGGGCCTTGGGCTACGAGCAGTACTTC	CASRGALGYEQYF
many	NA	TRBV20-1	TRBJ2-7	TGCAGTGCGACGGGGCGGGACGACTCCTACGAGCAGTACTTC	CSATGRDDSYEQYF
NA	NA	TRBV20-1	TRBJ1-1	TGCAGTGCTTCTCGTGGGGGAGGAATGAACACTGAAGCTTTCTTT	CSASRGGGMNTEAFF
NA	TRBD2	TRBV19	TRBJ2-3	TGTGCCGTCTATAGCGGGAGAGGCGCAGATACGCAGTATTTT	CAVYSGRGADTQYF